The text below deals with one TCR beta chain. The table came from immunoSEQ multiplex PCR; TCRdb's copy has only in-frame clones and leaves some out. The sample has over 750,000 clones, around 96% seen once. This sample was included in a study of shared clonotypes between healthy human individuals. Germline-derived CDR1 and CDR2 are SGDLS and YYNGEE. The CDR3 is 12 residues long. The ends were cut back, 0 bases at V and 11 bases at J, with 11 bases in the middle. The naive CD8 population came from CD45RO-negative cells selected for CCR7, without terminally differentiated effector memory CD45RA+ cells. The study enrolled healthy HIV-negative adults without recent acute infections or vaccinations as donors.

The sample consisted of naive CD8+ T cells sorted from blood. This receptor was identified in a man younger than 40 in good health. The V gene is TRBV9, the J gene TRBJ1-1; TRBD1 might be the D (6 bases). CDR3 sequence: CASSVETGRAFF. CDR3 nucleotide sequence: TGTGCCAGCAGCGTAGAAACAGGGCGGGCTTTCTTT.